This TCR beta chain was sequenced in a study of monozygotic twins with inflammatory bowel disease. Germline V gene sequence: CDR1 MNHEY, CDR2 SVGEGT. The CDR3 loop spans 14 amino acids. Reprocessing the 5' RACE reads, TCRdb reports a single entry for every CDR3 protein and omits DNA. The table for this sample gives about 380,000 distinct CDR3 sequences. This receptor was taken from a human donor with ulcerative colitis or Crohn's disease, or a healthy co-twin of an affected twin (not recorded which). Sequences were obtained from blood. The rearrangement uses TRBV6-2 or TRBV6-3 and TRBJ2-7; TCRdb designates TRBD1, a call that cannot be tested without DNA. The CDR3 loop reads CASRRTGEGYEQYF.